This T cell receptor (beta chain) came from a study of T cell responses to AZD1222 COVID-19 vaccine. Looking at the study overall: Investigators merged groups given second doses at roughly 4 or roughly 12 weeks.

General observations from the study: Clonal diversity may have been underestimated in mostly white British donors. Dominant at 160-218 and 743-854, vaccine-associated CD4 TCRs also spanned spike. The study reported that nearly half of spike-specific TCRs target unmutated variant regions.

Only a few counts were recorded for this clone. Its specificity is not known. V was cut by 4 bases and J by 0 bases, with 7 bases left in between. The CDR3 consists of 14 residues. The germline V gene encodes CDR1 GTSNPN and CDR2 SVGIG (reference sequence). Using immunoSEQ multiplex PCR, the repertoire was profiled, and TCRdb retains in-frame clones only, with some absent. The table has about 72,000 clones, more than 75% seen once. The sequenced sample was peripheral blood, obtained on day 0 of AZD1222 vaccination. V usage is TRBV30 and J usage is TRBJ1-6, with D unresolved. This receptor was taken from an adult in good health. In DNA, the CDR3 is TGTGCCTGGAAAGCAAGCTCCTATAATTCACCCCTCCACTTT. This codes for CAWKASSYNSPLHF.